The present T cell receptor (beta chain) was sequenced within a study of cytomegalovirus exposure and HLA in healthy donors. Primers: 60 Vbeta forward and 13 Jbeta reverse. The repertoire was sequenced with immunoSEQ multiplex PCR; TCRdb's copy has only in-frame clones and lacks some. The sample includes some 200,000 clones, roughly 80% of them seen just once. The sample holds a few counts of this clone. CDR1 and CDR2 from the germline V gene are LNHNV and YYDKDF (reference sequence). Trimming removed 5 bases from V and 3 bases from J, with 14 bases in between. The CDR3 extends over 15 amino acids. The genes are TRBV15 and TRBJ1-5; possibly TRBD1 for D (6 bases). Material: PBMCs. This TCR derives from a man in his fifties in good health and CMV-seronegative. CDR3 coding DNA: TGTGCCACCAGCGGATGGACAGCAAACAATCAGCCCCAGCATTTT. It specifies CATSGWTANNQPQHF.